The 20 T cell receptor beta chains in this list originate from one sample, sequenced in a study of blood T cell repertoires in COVID-19. The data were produced by immunoSEQ multiplex PCR, yet TCRdb's version contains in-frame clones alone and is incomplete. The data contain under 100,000 clones, about 84% of them seen just once; the ten biggest clones take up 20% to 25%. The sequencing input was peripheral blood. The receptors originated from a man at least 80 years old with active or convalescent COVID-19.

The chain has TRBV4-1 and TRBJ2-1, with 10 bases that match TRBD1. V lost 0 bases and J lost 7; bases outside the gene matches: 6. CDR1 is MGHRA, CDR2 YSYEKL, per germline. The CDR3 covers 16 residues. Here the CDR3 reads CASSQDWDRGWNEQFF. DNA for the CDR3: TGCGCCAGCAGCCAAGATTGGGACAGGGGATGGAATGAGCAGTTCTTC.

The chain combines TRBV4-1 with TRBJ1-2; maybe TRBD1 (5 bases). CDR1 is MGHRA and CDR2 is YSYEKL in the germline V gene. This CDR3 has 12 amino acids. Trimming removed 6 bases at V and 2 bases at J, with 7 bases between. The CDR3 region has the DNA TGCGCCAGCAGACAGGCCAACTATGGCTACACCTTC. Protein: CASRQANYGYTF.

V gene TRBV28 combines with J gene TRBJ2-7; a weak D match, TRBD1 (6 bases). V lost 6 bases, J lost 3 bases, and 15 bases lay in between. Germline V lookup: CDR1 MDHEN, CDR2 SYDVKM. The CDR3 has 14 residues. CDR3: CASRGGQTLYEQYF. CDR3 DNA sequence: TGTGCCAGCAGAGGAGGACAGACTCTCTACGAGCAGTACTTC.

V usage is TRBV7-9 and J usage is TRBJ1-2; TRBD1 is a possible D gene (5 bases). Germline CDR1 is SEHNR and CDR2 is FQNEAQ (reference sequence). V gave up 7 bases and J gave up 2 bases, with 11 bases separating them. This CDR3 comprises 13 residues. This CDR3 reads CASTVQGNYGYTF. The CDR3, as DNA: TGTGCCAGCACCGTCCAGGGAAACTATGGCTACACCTTC.

CDR3 in DNA: TGCGCCAGCAGCCCGACTAGCGGGGTCTTGTACAATGAGCAGTTCTTC. The encoded protein is CASSPTSGVLYNEQFF. The chain employs TRBV5-1 and TRBJ2-1; 11 bases align to TRBD2. Germline-derived CDR1 and CDR2 are SGHRS and YFSETQ. The trim removed 4 bases at V and 4 bases at J, leaving 7 bases unmatched. The CDR3 covers 16 residues. The full variable domain, its missing parts supplied by reference TRBV5-1 and TRBJ2-1, is KAGVTQTPRYLIKTRGQQVTLSCSPISGHRSVSWYQQTPGQGLQFLFEYFSETQRNKGNFPGRFSGRQFSNSRSEMNVSTLELGDSALYLCASSPTSGVLYNEQFFGPGTRLTVL.

The gene calls are TRBV5-6 and TRBJ2-3, with 7 nucleotides matching TRBD2. With 4 bases clipped from V and 2 bases from J, the junction kept 10 bases outside the gene matches. CDR3 length equals 16 residues. Germline assignment: CDR1 SGHDT and CDR2 YYEEEE. Here the CDR3 reads CASSRAWGGDTDTQYF. CDR3 DNA: TGTGCCAGCAGCCGGGCGTGGGGGGGAGACACAGATACGCAGTATTTT.

The chain combines TRBV27 with TRBJ1-1; TRBD1 aligns across 9 bases. The V segment lost 5 bases and the J segment 0 bases; nucleotides outside the gene matches: 10. Germline-derived CDR1 and CDR2 are MNHEY and SMNVEV (reference sequence). The CDR3 runs 17 residues. In nucleotides, the CDR3 is TGTGCCAGCAGTCGACGGACAGGGGCCAGCCTGAACACTGAAGCTTTCTTT. This gives the protein CASSRRTGASLNTEAFF.

The V gene is TRBV6-1, the J gene TRBJ2-5, with 7 bases matching TRBD2. Germline-derived CDR1 and CDR2 are MNHNS and SASEGT. The CDR3 totals 22 residues. V lost 0 bases and J lost 2; bases outside the gene matches: 24. CDR3 amino acids: CASSEAPLRGFGLGGPQETQYF. The CDR3, as DNA: TGTGCCAGCAGTGAAGCGCCCTTGCGGGGGTTTGGCTTAGGAGGTCCGCAAGAGACCCAGTACTTC.

This clone is a singleton in its sample. This chain joins TRBV11-2 and TRBJ2-1; 11 bases align to TRBD2. The CDR3 is made up of 15 amino acids. CDR1 is SGHAT and CDR2 is FQNNGV in the germline V gene. The junction had 4 bases not matched to a gene; V was cut back by 4 bases and J by 5 bases. The CDR3 protein is CASSSRTSGHNEQFF. The CDR3 DNA reads TGTGCCAGCAGCTCACGGACTAGCGGGCACAATGAGCAGTTCTTC.

This clone was detected only once. The chain combines TRBV19 with TRBJ1-1; D not certain. The CDR3 extends over 12 amino acids. Deletions cut 5 bases from V and 5 bases from J, with 9 bases between. Germline V lookup: CDR1 LNHDA, CDR2 SQIVND (reference sequence). Here the CDR3 DNA reads TGTGCCAGTAGTTCTCTCCAGACTGAAGCTTTCTTT. Protein: CASSSLQTEAFF.

V usage is TRBV19 and J usage is TRBJ2-2; the match to TRBD1 covers 8 bases. The CDR3 is 14 residues long. CDR1 and CDR2 from the germline V gene are LNHDA and SQIVND (reference sequence). The junction had 8 bases not matched to a gene; V was cut back by 9 bases and J by 5 bases. The chain's CDR3 is CASRGQGRTGELFF. CDR3 nucleotides: TGTGCCAGCCGCGGACAGGGTCGGACCGGGGAGCTGTTTTTT.

The chain couples TRBV5-1 to TRBJ2-1, with TRBD1 as a possible D gene (6 bases). V lost 5 bases and J 2 bases, leaving 14 bases between the germline ends. The CDR3 consists of 15 residues. Germline lookup yields CDR1 SGHRS and CDR2 YFSETQ. The CDR3 nucleotides are TGCGCCAGCAGTTCAGGGGATGGGACCTACAATGAGCAGTTCTTC. This gives the protein CASSSGDGTYNEQFF.

The genes are TRBV3-1 (or the pseudogene TRBV3-2) and TRBJ2-5, with a possible D match to TRBD2 (5 bases). V shed 6 bases and J shed 1 base, with 15 bases lying between them. CDR1 is LGHDT and CDR2 is YNNKEL in the germline V gene (reference sequence). The CDR3 is 15 amino acids. The CDR3 here is CASRRRTGPQETQYF. Here the CDR3 DNA reads TGTGCCAGCAGACGGAGGACGGGTCCCCAAGAGACCCAGTACTTC.

The rearrangement uses TRBV5-1 and TRBJ1-6; 7 bases are shared with TRBD1. Unmatched junction bases numbered 6, after V lost 4 bases and J lost 5 bases. CDR1 is SGHRS, CDR2 YFSETQ, per germline. This CDR3 contains 15 residues. The CDR3 reads CASSGRTGDNSPLHF. The CDR3 DNA sequence: TGCGCCAGCAGCGGACGGACAGGAGATAATTCACCCCTCCACTTT.

The J gene is TRBJ1-2, the V gene TRBV18; possible D gene TRBD1, 6 bases. From germline, CDR1 is KGHSH and CDR2 LQKENI. V was trimmed by 2 bases and J by 3 bases, leaving 13 bases between them. The CDR3 has 15 residues. The CDR3 DNA reads TGTGCCAGCTCACCAAACAGGGATCATGACTATGGCTACACCTTC. Protein product: CASSPNRDHDYGYTF.

J is TRBJ2-1 and V is TRBV6-5; 7 nucleotides align to TRBD2. V gave up 0 bases and J gave up 14 bases; unmatched junction bases: 4. Germline loops: CDR1 MNHEY, CDR2 SVGAGI. This CDR3 has 12 residues. This CDR3 reads CASSYSNGGKFF. CDR3 DNA sequence: TGTGCCAGCAGTTACTCGAACGGGGGGAAGTTCTTC.

V usage is TRBV6-5 and J usage is TRBJ1-1; maybe TRBD1 (5 bases). The CDR3 has 14 amino acids. The V and J ends lost 4 bases and 1 base respectively, with 10 bases between them. The germline V gene has CDR1 MNHEY and CDR2 SVGAGI. CDR3 in DNA: TGTGCCAGCAGTTTTGGGACTGCGAACACTGAAGCTTTCTTT. Translating gives CASSFGTANTEAFF.

The V gene is TRBV6-5, the J gene TRBJ1-5; 7 bases line up with TRBD1. CDR1 and CDR2 from the germline V gene are MNHEY and SVGAGI. The V gene end was trimmed by 8 bases and the J gene end by 6 bases; junction bases not matched to a gene: 13. This CDR3 has 15 residues. CDR3 sequence: CASGTLTGVPQPQHF. As DNA, the CDR3 is TGTGCCAGCGGGACCCTTACAGGGGTTCCTCAGCCCCAGCATTTT.

J is TRBJ2-3 and V is TRBV10-3; TRBD2 is a possible D gene (5 bases). V was shortened by 3 bases and J by 3 bases, with 10 bases between the two germline ends. Germline V gene data show CDR1 as ENHRY and CDR2 as SYGVKD. There are 14 residues in the CDR3. CDR3 sequence (DNA): TGTGCCATCAGTGACGGAGGCCGTACAGATACGCAGTATTTT. Translation gives CAISDGGRTDTQYF.

J is TRBJ1-6 and V is TRBV2; 8 nucleotides match TRBD1. This CDR3 region has 15 residues. V lost 3 bases, J lost 10 bases, and 8 bases stayed unmatched. Germline V gene data show CDR1 as SNHLY and CDR2 as FYNNEI. As DNA, the CDR3 is TGTGCCAGCAGTGAGTTGGGACAGGCTTCGTCACCCCTCCACTTT. Translated: CASSELGQASSPLHF.